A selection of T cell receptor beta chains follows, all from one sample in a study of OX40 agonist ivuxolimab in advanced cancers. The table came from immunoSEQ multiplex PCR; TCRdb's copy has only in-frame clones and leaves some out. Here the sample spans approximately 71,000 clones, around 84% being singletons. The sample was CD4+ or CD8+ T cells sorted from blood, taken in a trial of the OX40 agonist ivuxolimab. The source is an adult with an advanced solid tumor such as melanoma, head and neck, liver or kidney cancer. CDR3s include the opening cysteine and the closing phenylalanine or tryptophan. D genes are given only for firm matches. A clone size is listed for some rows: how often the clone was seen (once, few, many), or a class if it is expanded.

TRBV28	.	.	CATTLGIYSNQPQHF
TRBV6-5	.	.	CASSYSRGGNQPQHF
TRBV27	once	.	CASANSGAGAGGELFF
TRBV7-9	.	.	CASSLGTGPNEKLFF
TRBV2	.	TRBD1	CASLRGQGAYGYTF
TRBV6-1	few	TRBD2	CASSEFSGTIPEQYF
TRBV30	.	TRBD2	CAYQREPPYEQYF
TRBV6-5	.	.	CASSYSRVGNTEAFF
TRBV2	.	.	CASIPRNSGETQYF
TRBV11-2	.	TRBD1	CASSHPPGTGLNQPQHF